The 4 T cell receptor beta chains given below trace back to one sample, sequenced in a study of T cell responses to AZD1222 COVID-19 vaccine. Method: immunoSEQ multiplex PCR; TCRdb's copy keeps in-frame clones and lacks some. The sample consists of fewer than 120,000 clones, around 90% of them appearing once. The sample was peripheral blood, taken 28 days after the second AZD1222 dose. The receptors originated from an adult who received the AZD1222 COVID-19 vaccine.

The rearrangement links TRBV12-3 or TRBV12-4 to TRBJ1-5; D is unresolved. V lost 4 bases, J lost 1 base, and 5 bases lay in between. CDR3 length: 13 residues. CDR3 sequence: CASSSDSNQPQHF. In nucleotides, the CDR3 is TGTGCCAGCAGTTCCGACAGCAATCAGCCCCAGCATTTT.

This CDR3 reads CASNPDREDQPQHF. The CDR3 DNA is TGTGCCAGCAATCCCGACAGGGAGGACCAGCCCCAGCATTTT. The V gene is TRBV2, the J gene TRBJ1-5, with 7 positions matching TRBD1. The trim removed 7 bases at V and 7 bases at J, leaving 10 bases unmatched. Germline lookup yields CDR1 SNHLY and CDR2 FYNNEI. The CDR3 has 14 residues.

This clone was observed a single time. The DNA of the CDR3 is TGTGCCAGCAGCTTCCCCGAAAACACCGGGGAGCTGTTTTTT. As protein: CASSFPENTGELFF. This chain joins TRBV7-9 and TRBJ2-2; D uncertain. Per the germline V gene, CDR1 is SEHNR and CDR2 is FQNEAQ (reference sequence). This CDR3 contains 14 residues. V was clipped by 3 bases and J by 2 bases, with 7 bases between them.

The chain uses TRBV11-3 and TRBJ2-7; D is possibly TRBD2 (5 bases). From germline, CDR1 is SGHNT and CDR2 YENEEA. Trimming took off 5 bases at V and 0 bases at J, with 17 bases between the two ends. CDR3 size: 16 residues. Here the CDR3 reads CASSPSLDLSSYEQYF. CDR3 DNA: TGTGCCAGCAGCCCCAGTCTGGACTTAAGCTCCTACGAGCAGTACTTC.